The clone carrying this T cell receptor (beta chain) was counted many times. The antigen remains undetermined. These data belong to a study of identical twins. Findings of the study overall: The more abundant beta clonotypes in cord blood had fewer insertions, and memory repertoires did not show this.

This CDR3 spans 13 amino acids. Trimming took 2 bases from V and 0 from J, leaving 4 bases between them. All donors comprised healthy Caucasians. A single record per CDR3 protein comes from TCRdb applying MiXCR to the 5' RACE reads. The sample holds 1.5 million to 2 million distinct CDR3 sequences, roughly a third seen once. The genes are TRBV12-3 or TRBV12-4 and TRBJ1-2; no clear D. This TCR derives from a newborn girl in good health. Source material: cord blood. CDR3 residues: CASSLRSNYGYTF. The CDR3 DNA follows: TGTGCCAGCAGTTTACGGTCTAACTATGGCTACACCTTC.